This TCR beta chain emerged from a study of post-analysis software for immune sequencing data. Study observations and caveats: Multiple sclerosis patients showed significantly lower normalized Chao1 diversity than controls did. With TRBV5-6, TRBV5-1 and TRBV20-1 included, about 5 TRBV segments were more frequent in patients than in controls.

Incorporated into the TCR beta cDNA libraries were unique molecular identifiers, which served to reduce PCR and sequencing biases. TCRdb processed the PCR reads anew with MiXCR; each CDR3 protein has one entry. This table holds around 770,000 distinct CDR3 sequences, roughly 50% found once. In its sample, this clonotype was seen a few times. The antigen remains undetermined. The V end was cut by 5 bases, the J end by 0 bases, with 14 bases between. The CDR3 consists of 16 residues. Input material: blood. This receptor was obtained from a girl under 18 with multiple sclerosis. V and J are TRBV12-3 or TRBV12-4 and TRBJ2-1; D is perhaps TRBD1 or TRBD2 (6 bases each). This chain's CDR3 is CASSPGGFSSYNEQFF. For the CDR3, the DNA is TGTGCCAGCAGTCCCGGGGGCTTTAGCTCCTACAATGAGCAGTTCTTC.